What follows are 2 T cell receptor beta chains derived from one specimen sequenced in a study of T cell responses to AZD1222 COVID-19 vaccine. TCRdb's copy holds only in-frame clones and misses some; the assay was immunoSEQ multiplex PCR. The sample records about 120,000 clones, 81% being singletons. The sample in question was peripheral blood, obtained on day 0 of AZD1222 vaccination. Receptors were obtained from an adult in good health.

The rearrangement links TRBV19 to TRBJ1-5, with TRBD1 as a possible D gene (6 bases). The germline V gene encodes CDR1 LNHDA and CDR2 SQIVND (reference sequence). The CDR3 consists of 13 residues. Trimming removed 8 bases from V and 4 bases from J, with 12 bases in between. The CDR3 loop is CASGGGRNQPQHF. CDR3 sequence (DNA): TGTGCCAGTGGGGGGGGGCGGAATCAGCCCCAGCATTTT. Full variable domain (outside the CDR3, taken from reference TRBV19 and TRBJ1-5): DGGITQSPKYLFRKEGQNVTLSCEQNLNHDAMYWYRQDPGQGLRLIYYSQIVNDFQKGDIAEGYSVSREKKESFPLTVTSAQKNPTAFYLCASGGGRNQPQHFGDGTRLSIL.

V usage is TRBV29-1 and J usage is TRBJ1-5; D not certain. The V gene's germline CDR1 is SQVTM and CDR2 ANQGSEA. V lost 6 bases, J lost 4 bases, and 10 bases lay in between. The CDR3 consists of 12 residues. CDR3 in amino acids: CSVVQGNQPQHF. The CDR3 bases are TGCAGCGTAGTACAAGGAAATCAGCCCCAGCATTTT. Combining the CDR3 with reference TRBV29-1 and TRBJ1-5 gives the whole variable domain SAVISQKPSRDICQRGTSLTIQCQVDSQVTMMFWYRQQPGQSLTLIATANQGSEATYESGFVIDKFPISRPNLTFSTLTVSNMSPEDSSIYLCSVVQGNQPQHFGDGTRLSIL.